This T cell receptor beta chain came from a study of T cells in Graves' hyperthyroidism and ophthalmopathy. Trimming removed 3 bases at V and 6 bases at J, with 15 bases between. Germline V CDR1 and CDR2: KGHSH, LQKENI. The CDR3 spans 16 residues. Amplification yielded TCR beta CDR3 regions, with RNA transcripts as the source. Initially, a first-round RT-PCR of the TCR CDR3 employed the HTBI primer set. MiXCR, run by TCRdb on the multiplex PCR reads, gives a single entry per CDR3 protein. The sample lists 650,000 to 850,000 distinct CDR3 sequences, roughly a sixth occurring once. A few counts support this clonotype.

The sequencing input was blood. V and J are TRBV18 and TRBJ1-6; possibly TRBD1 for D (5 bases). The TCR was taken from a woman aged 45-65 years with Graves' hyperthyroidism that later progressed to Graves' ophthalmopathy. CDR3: CASSPWDGDGNSPLHF. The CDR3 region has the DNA TGTGCCAGCTCACCGTGGGACGGGGACGGTAATTCACCCCTCCACTTT.